This record looks at one TCR beta chain sequence and its context. Trimming cost V 5 bases and J 1 base, with 15 bases left between them. CDR3 length equals 16 residues. Germline assignment: CDR1 SGHTA and CDR2 FQGTGA. This specimen belongs to a study of cytomegalovirus exposure and HLA in healthy donors. The approximately 120-subject validation cohort, separate from the approximately 670-subject first cohort, included the donors. The assay was immunoSEQ multiplex PCR, and TCRdb's table has in-frame clones only and misses some. The profile shows about 98,000 clones, about 83% of them singletons. The receptor was derived from a woman aged 30 to 39 in good health and CMV-seronegative. Sequences were obtained from PBMCs. The V gene is TRBV7-3, the J gene TRBJ2-1, with TRBD1 as a possible D gene (5 bases). The CDR3 loop reads CASSPYLGASYNEQFF. The CDR3, as DNA: TGTGCCAGCAGCCCCTACCTAGGGGCATCCTACAATGAGCAGTTCTTC.